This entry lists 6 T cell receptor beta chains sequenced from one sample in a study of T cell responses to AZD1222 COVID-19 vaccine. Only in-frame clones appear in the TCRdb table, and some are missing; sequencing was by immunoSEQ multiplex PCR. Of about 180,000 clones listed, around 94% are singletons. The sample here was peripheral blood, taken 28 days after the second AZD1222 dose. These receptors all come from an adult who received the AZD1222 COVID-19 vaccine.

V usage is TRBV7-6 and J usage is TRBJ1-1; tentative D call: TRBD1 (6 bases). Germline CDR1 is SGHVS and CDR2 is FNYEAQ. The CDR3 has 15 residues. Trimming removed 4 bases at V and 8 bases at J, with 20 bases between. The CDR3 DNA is TGTGCCAGCAGCTATACCCCGGCGGGCGGGGGCGAAGCTTTCTTT. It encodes CASSYTPAGGGEAFF. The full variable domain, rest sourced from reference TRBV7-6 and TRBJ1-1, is GAGVSQSPRYKVTKRGQDVALRCDPISGHVSLYWYRQALGQGPEFLTYFNYEAQQDKSGLPNDRFSAERPEGSISTLTIQRTEQRDSAMYRCASSYTPAGGGEAFFGQGTRLTVV.

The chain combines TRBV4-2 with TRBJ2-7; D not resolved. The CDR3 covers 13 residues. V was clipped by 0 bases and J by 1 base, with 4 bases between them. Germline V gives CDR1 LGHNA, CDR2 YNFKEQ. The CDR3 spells CASSQDRSYEQYF. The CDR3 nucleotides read TGTGCCAGCAGCCAAGACCGATCCTACGAGCAGTACTTC.

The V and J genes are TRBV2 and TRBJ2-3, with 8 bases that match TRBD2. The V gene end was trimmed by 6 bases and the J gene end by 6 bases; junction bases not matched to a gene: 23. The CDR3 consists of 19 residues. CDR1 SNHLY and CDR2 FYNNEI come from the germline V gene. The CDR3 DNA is TGTGCCAGCAGGAAAGGGACTAGGCAGGACCCCTCCCTTTGGGATACGCAGTATTTT. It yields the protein CASRKGTRQDPSLWDTQYF.

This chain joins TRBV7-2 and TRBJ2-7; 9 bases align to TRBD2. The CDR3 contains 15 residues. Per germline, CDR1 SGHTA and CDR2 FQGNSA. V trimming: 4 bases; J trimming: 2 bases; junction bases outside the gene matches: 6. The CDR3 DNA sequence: TGTGCCAGCAGCTCCCAAGCGGGGGGAACCTACGAGCAGTACTTC. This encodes CASSSQAGGTYEQYF.

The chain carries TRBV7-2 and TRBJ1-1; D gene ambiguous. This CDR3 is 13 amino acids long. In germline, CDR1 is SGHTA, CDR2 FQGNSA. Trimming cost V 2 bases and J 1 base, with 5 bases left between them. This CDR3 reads CASSLTENTEAFF. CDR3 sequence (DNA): TGTGCCAGCAGCTTAACAGAGAACACTGAAGCTTTCTTT. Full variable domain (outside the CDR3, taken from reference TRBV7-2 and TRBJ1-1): GAGVSQSPSNKVTEKGKDVELRCDPISGHTALYWYRQSLGQGLEFLIYFQGNSAPDKSGLPSDRFSAERTGGSVSTLTIQRTQQEDSAVYLCASSLTENTEAFFGQGTRLTVV.

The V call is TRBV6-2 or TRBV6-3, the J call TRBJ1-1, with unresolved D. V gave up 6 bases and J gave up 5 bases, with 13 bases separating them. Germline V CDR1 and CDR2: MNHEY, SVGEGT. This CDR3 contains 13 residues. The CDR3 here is CASSEPPRTEAFF. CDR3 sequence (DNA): TGTGCCAGCAGCGAGCCCCCGAGGACTGAAGCTTTCTTT.